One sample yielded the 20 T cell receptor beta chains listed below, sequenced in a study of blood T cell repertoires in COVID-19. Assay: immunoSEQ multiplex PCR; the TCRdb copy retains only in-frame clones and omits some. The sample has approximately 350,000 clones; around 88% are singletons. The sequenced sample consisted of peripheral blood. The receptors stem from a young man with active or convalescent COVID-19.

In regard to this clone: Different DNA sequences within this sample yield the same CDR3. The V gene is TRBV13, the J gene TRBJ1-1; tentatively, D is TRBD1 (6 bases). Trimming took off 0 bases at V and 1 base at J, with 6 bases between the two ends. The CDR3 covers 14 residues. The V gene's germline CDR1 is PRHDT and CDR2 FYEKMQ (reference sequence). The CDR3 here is CASSLGGGNTEAFF. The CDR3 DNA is TGTGCCAGCAGCTTAGGAGGGGGGAACACTGAAGCTTTCTTT.

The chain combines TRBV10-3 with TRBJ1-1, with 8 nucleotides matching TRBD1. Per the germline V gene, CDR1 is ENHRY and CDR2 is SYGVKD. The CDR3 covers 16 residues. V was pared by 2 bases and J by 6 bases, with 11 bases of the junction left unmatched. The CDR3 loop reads CAISEGVGAGGSEAFF. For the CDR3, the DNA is TGTGCCATCAGTGAGGGTGTTGGAGCAGGGGGCTCTGAAGCTTTCTTT.

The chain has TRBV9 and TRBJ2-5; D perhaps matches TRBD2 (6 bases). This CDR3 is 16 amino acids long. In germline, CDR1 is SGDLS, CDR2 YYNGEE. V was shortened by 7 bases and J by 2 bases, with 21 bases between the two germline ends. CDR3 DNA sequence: TGTGCCAGCGGCCCGGAACTAGGCGGGGAGCAAGAGACCCAGTACTTC. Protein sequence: CASGPELGGEQETQYF.

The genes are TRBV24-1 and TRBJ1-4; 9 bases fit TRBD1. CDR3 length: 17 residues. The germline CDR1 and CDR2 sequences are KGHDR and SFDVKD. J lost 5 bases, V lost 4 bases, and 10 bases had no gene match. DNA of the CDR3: TGTGCCACCAGTGACTCCGGGACAGGGTGGGCGAATGAAAAACTGTTTTTT. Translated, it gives CATSDSGTGWANEKLFF.

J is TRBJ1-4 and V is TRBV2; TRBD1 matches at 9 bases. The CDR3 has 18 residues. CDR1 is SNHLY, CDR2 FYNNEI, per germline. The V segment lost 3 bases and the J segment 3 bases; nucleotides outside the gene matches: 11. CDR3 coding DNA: TGTGCCAGCAGTGAGCTCGCACAGGGGGCGCGGGCTAATGAAAAACTGTTTTTT. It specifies CASSELAQGARANEKLFF.

The CDR3 spells CASTFRDSYNEQFF. In DNA, the CDR3 is TGTGCCAGTACCTTCAGGGACTCCTACAATGAGCAGTTCTTC. This chain links TRBV19 with TRBJ2-1, with a tentative D call TRBD1 (5 bases). The germline CDR1 and CDR2 sequences are LNHDA and SQIVND (reference sequence). Trimming left V 7 bases short and J 0 bases short, with 10 bases between. The CDR3 spans 14 residues.

CDR3 nucleotides: TGTGCCAGCAGCCCCACATCAACTAATGAAAAACTGTTTTTT. This codes for CASSPTSTNEKLFF. The J gene is TRBJ1-4, the V gene TRBV6-5, with D unresolved. The germline V gene encodes CDR1 MNHEY and CDR2 SVGAGI. The CDR3 extends over 14 amino acids. V lost 6 bases and J lost 0, with 8 bases in between.

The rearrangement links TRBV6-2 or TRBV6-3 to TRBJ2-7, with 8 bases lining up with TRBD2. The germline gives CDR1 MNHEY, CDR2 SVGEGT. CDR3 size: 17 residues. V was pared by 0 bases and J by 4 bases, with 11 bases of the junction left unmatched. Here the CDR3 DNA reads TGTGCCAGCAGTTACTCGGAGGGAAGCGGGAGTGGGTACGAGCAGTACTTC. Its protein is CASSYSEGSGSGYEQYF.

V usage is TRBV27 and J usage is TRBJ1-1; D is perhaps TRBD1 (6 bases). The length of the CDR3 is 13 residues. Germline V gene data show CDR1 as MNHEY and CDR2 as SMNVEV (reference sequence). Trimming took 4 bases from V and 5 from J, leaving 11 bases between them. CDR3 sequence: CASSSVGGTEAFF. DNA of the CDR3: TGTGCCAGCAGTTCCGTAGGGGGAACTGAAGCTTTCTTT.

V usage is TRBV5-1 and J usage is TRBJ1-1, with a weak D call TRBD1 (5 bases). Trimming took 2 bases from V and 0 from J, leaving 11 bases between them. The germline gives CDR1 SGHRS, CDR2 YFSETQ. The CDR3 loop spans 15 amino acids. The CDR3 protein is CASSFTPGVNTEAFF. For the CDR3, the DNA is TGCGCCAGCAGCTTCACCCCGGGGGTGAACACTGAAGCTTTCTTT.

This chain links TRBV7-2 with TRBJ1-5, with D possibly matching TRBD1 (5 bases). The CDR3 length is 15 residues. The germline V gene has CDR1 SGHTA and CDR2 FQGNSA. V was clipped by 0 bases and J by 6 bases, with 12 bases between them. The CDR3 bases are TGTGCCAGCAGCTTAGCGCAAGGAGGGACTCAGCCCCAGCATTTT. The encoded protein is CASSLAQGGTQPQHF.

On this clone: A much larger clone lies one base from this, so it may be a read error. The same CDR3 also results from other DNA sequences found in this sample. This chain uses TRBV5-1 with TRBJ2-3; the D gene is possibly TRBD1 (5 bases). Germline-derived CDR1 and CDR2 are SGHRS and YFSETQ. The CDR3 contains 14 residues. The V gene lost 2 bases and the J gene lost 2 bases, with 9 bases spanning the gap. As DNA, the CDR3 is TGCGCCAGCAGCTTTGGCAGGGCCACAGATACGCAGTATTTT. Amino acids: CASSFGRATDTQYF. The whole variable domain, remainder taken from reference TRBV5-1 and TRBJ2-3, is KAGVTQTPRYLIKTRGQQVTLSCSPISGHRSVSWYQQTPGQGLQFLFEYFSETQRNKGNFPGRFSGRQFSNSRSEMNVSTLELGDSALYLCASSFGRATDTQYFGPGTRLTVL.

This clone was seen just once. This CDR3 reads CASSLNRGADTQYF. In DNA form, the CDR3 reads TGTGCCAGCAGTTTGAACAGGGGGGCAGATACGCAGTATTTT. V is TRBV27 and J is TRBJ2-3, with 8 bases matching TRBD1. With 3 bases clipped from V and 4 bases from J, the junction kept 3 bases outside the gene matches. CDR1 and CDR2 from the germline V gene are MNHEY and SMNVEV (reference sequence). The CDR3 runs 14 residues.

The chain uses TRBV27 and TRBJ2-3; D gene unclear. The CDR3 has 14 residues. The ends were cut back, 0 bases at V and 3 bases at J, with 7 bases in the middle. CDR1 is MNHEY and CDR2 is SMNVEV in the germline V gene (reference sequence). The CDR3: CASSLSASTDTQYF. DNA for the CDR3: TGTGCCAGCAGTTTATCGGCCAGTACAGATACGCAGTATTTT.

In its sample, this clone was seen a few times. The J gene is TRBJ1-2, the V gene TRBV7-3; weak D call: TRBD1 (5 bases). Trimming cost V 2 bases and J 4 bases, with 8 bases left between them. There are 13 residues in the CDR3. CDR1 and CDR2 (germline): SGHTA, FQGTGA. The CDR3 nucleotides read TGTGCCAGCAGCTTAGCGGGGGGCTATGGCTACACCTTC. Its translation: CASSLAGGYGYTF.

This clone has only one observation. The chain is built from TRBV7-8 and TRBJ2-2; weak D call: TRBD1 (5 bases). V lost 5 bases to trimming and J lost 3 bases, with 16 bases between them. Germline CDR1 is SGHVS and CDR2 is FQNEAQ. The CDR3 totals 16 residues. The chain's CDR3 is CASSPIRGLDTGELFF. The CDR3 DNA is TGTGCCAGCAGCCCGATAAGGGGCCTTGACACCGGGGAGCTGTTTTTT.

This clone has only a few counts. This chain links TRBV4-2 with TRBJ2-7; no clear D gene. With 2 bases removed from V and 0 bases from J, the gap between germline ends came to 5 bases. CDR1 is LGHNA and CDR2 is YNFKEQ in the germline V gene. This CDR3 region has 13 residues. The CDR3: CASSQKHSYEQYF. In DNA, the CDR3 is TGTGCCAGCAGCCAAAAGCACTCCTACGAGCAGTACTTC.

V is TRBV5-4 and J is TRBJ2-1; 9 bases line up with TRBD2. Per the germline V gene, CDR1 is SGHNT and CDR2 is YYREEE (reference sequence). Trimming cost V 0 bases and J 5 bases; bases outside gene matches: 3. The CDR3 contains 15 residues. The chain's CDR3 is CASSLGLAENNEQFF. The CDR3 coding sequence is TGTGCCAGCAGCTTGGGACTAGCGGAAAACAATGAGCAGTTCTTC. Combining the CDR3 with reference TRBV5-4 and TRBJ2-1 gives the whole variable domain ETGVTQSPTHLIKTRGQQVTLRCSSQSGHNTVSWYQQALGQGPQFIFQYYREEENGRGNFPPRFSGLQFPNYSSELNVNALELDDSALYLCASSLGLAENNEQFFGPGTRLTVL.

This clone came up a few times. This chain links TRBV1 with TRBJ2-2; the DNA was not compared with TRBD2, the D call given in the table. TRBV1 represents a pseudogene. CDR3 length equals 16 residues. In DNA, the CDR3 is TGCACCAGCAGCCAAGATCAGGCGGGGTCCACCGGGGAGCTGTTTTTT. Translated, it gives CTSSQDQAGSTGELFF.

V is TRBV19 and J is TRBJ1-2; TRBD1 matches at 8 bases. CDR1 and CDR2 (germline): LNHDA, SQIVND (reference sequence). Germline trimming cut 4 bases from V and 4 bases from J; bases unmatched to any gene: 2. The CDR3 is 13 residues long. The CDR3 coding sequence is TGTGCCAGTAGTACGACAGGGGCCTATGGCTACACCTTC. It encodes CASSTTGAYGYTF.